These T cell receptor beta chains were read from a single sample in a study of cytomegalovirus exposure and HLA in healthy donors. Here immunoSEQ multiplex PCR was the method, and the copy in TCRdb shows in-frame clones only, minus some. Of more than 200,000 clones listed, around 79% are singletons. Sequencing used PBMCs. Every receptor here comes from a male donor in good health and CMV-seronegative. CDR3s include the opening cysteine and the closing phenylalanine or tryptophan. A D gene is named only where the DNA matches it firmly. Part of the rows lack a size; the others show once, few, many or a class for expanded clones.

>TRBJ1-5|NA|few|TRBV7-2
TGTGCCACCTCTCGTGGGGCAGGAGTGAATCAGCCCCAGCATTTT
CATSRGAGVNQPQHF
>TRBJ2-5|TRBD1|NA|TRBV7-3
TGTGCCAGCAGCTTAAGGACAGGGGGGCTGGAGACCCAGTACTTC
CASSLRTGGLETQYF
>TRBJ1-2|NA|few|TRBV6-5
TGTGCCAGCACCGACAGGATCTATGGCTACACCTTC
CASTDRIYGYTF
>TRBJ2-1|NA|once|TRBV7-9
TGTGCCAGCAGCTTAGTGAGCGGTGGGACAAGCGGCTCCTACAATGAGCAGTTCTTC
CASSLVSGGTSGSYNEQFF
>TRBJ2-7|TRBD2|NA|TRBV9
TGTGCCAGCAGCGAAGCTAGCGGGGGGACCTACGAGCAGTACTTC
CASSEASGGTYEQYF
>TRBJ1-1|TRBD1|NA|TRBV5-4
TGTGCCAGCAGCCCTAGGGGGGACAGGGGAAACACTGAAGCTTTCTTT
CASSPRGDRGNTEAFF
>TRBJ2-1|TRBD1|NA|TRBV7-6
TGTGCCAGCAGCAAAGGACAGGGGGCGCTTAATGAGCAGTTCTTC
CASSKGQGALNEQFF
>TRBJ2-7|NA|NA|TRBV7-8
TGTGCCAGCAGCTTAGACTGGCAGGCTTCTTCCTACGAGCAGTACTTC
CASSLDWQASSYEQYF
>TRBJ1-1|NA|NA|TRBV27
TGTGCCAGTAAGCAGCTGGGGGCGATCACTGAAGCTTTCTTT
CASKQLGAITEAFF
>TRBJ2-1|TRBD1|NA|TRBV7-9
TGTGCCAGCACCCTCGACAGGGGGCTCTACAATGAGCAGTTCTTC
CASTLDRGLYNEQFF
>TRBJ2-1|NA|NA|TRBV14
TGTGCCAGCAGCCAAGACGGAGACTACTTCAATGAGCAGTTCTTC
CASSQDGDYFNEQFF
>TRBJ2-1|NA|NA|TRBV4-3
TGCGCCAGCAGCCAAGAAGGGCTGGCTATACAGGGTTTTGATGAGCAGTTCTTC
CASSQEGLAIQGFDEQFF
>TRBJ2-1|NA|NA|TRBV13
TGTGCCAGCAGCTTAGAGCGATACAATGAGCAGTTCTTC
CASSLERYNEQFF
>TRBJ2-3|TRBD2|once|TRBV6-4
TGTGCCAGCAGTGACTCTAGCGGGGCTTCGGATACGCAGTATTTT
CASSDSSGASDTQYF
>TRBJ2-1|TRBD2|NA|TRBV7-9
TGTTCCAGCAGCCCAGGGACTAGCGGAAGAATTTCCTACAATGAGCAGTTCTTC
CSSSPGTSGRISYNEQFF
>TRBJ1-1|TRBD1|NA|TRBV28
TGTGCCAGCCCTCCCCCAGCAGGGGGCACTGAAGCTTTCTTT
CASPPPAGGTEAFF
>TRBJ1-1|NA|NA|TRBV7-2
TGTGCCAGCAGCCTTAGGGCAGGGATTCGGACTGAAGCTTTCTTT
CASSLRAGIRTEAFF
>TRBJ2-7|NA|NA|TRBV20-1
TGCAGTGCTAGGGGGAGGACTGAGCAGTACTTC
CSARGRTEQYF
>TRBJ2-5|NA|NA|TRBV6-5
TGTGCCAGCAGTTACTCCGGGGTTTCAGAGCAGTACTTC
CASSYSGVSEQYF
>TRBJ1-1|TRBD1|NA|TRBV9
TGTGCCAGCAGCCCCACGGGACAGTCGAACACTGAAGCTTTCTTT
CASSPTGQSNTEAFF
>TRBJ2-7|NA|NA|TRBV7-2
TGTGCCAGCAGCTTTGTGGGTGGGGGCACCTACGAGCAGTACTTC
CASSFVGGGTYEQYF
>TRBJ1-5|NA|NA|TRBV19
TGTGCCACCGGAGGACGGTCTGGCACGGGAGGGGATCAGCCCCAGCATTTT
CATGGRSGTGGDQPQHF
>TRBJ2-3|TRBD2|NA|TRBV2
TGTGCCAGCAGTTTAGCGGGGATCACAGATACGCAGTATTTT
CASSLAGITDTQYF
>TRBJ2-1|TRBD2|NA|TRBV29-1
TGCAGCGTTGGGGGACTAGGGGCTAATGAGCAGTTCTTC
CSVGGLGANEQFF
>TRBJ1-4|NA|NA|TRBV7-9
TGTTCCAGCAGCCCGGAGCTCGTCGATAATGAAAAACTGTTTTTT
CSSSPELVDNEKLFF
>TRBJ1-1|NA|NA|TRBV5-1
TGCGCCAGCAGCTTCTTATGGGGGCAAGGCACTGAAGCTTTCTTT
CASSFLWGQGTEAFF
>TRBJ2-1|NA|NA|TRBV19
TGTGCCAGTAGTTGGGGAGTACCGCAATACAATGAGCAGTTCTTC
CASSWGVPQYNEQFF
>TRBJ2-5|NA|NA|TRBV9
TGTGCCAGCAGCGTAGTGATAACTAGCCAAGAGACCCAGTACTTC
CASSVVITSQETQYF
>TRBJ1-3|NA|NA|TRBV9
TGTGCCAGCAGCGTAGGAGGAGTCTCTGGAAACACCATATATTTT
CASSVGGVSGNTIYF
>TRBJ2-1|NA|NA|TRBV29-1
TGCAGCGTTAGCGGTAATTACAATGAGCAGTTCTTC
CSVSGNYNEQFF
>TRBJ2-7|TRBD2|few|TRBV23-1
TGCGCCAGCACGGACCCAGCGGGACCCCCTCTCGAGCAGTACTTC
CASTDPAGPPLEQYF
>TRBJ1-2|TRBD1|NA|TRBV27
TGTGCCAGCAGTTGGGCAGGGGGGAACTATGGCTACACCTTC
CASSWAGGNYGYTF
>TRBJ1-1|NA|NA|TRBV27
TGTGCCAGCAGTGGGAATACAGGGATATTAACTGAAGCTTTCTTT
CASSGNTGILTEAFF
>TRBJ2-1|TRBD2|NA|TRBV29-1
TGCAGCGTTGAAGATGGCCTAGCGGGAGGGCTTGTAGGGTACAATGAGCAGTTCTTC
CSVEDGLAGGLVGYNEQFF
>TRBJ2-3|TRBD2|NA|TRBV2
TGTGCCAGCAGCCCTACTAGCGGGGGCACAGATACGCAGTATTTT
CASSPTSGGTDTQYF
>TRBJ2-2|TRBD2|NA|TRBV7-7
TGTGCTAGCAGCTTAGCATACGTCCCGAGGACTAGCGGGAGTTGGTTGTTTTTT
CASSLAYVPRTSGSWLFF
>TRBJ1-1|TRBD1|NA|TRBV19
TGTGCCAGTAGTCCACGGACAGGCGGAAAGTACACTGAAGCTTTCTTT
CASSPRTGGKYTEAFF
>TRBJ2-7|NA|NA|TRBV27
TGTGCCAGCAGTTCGACGGACGGACGTAGCGGCTTGGACGAGCAGTACTTC
CASSSTDGRSGLDEQYF
>TRBJ2-7|TRBD2|few|TRBV5-4
TGTGCCAGCCGCGACCGGGGGGGCGCTCGGTACGAGCAGTACTTC
CASRDRGGARYEQYF
>TRBJ2-5|NA|once|TRBV25-1
TGTGCCAGCAGTGAGCTGTATGAGTCGTACCAAGAGACCCAGTACTTC
CASSELYESYQETQYF
>TRBJ2-2|TRBD2|NA|TRBV5-1
TGCGCCAGCAGCCAGGGACTAGAGAGCGGGGAGCTGTTTTTT
CASSQGLESGELFF
>TRBJ2-1|TRBD2|NA|TRBV2
TGTGCCAGCTTGGCAGGGCCCGGGACTAGCGGTCTTAGCTCCTACAATGAGCAGTTCTTC
CASLAGPGTSGLSSYNEQFF
>TRBJ2-3|NA|NA|TRBV7-9
TGTGCAGAAGATCGCGGCGTAACTAGCACAGATACGCAGTATTTT
CAEDRGVTSTDTQYF
>TRBJ1-1|TRBD1|NA|TRBV6-5
TGTGCCAGCAGCCAGGGGGCGATCACTGAAGCTTTCTTT
CASSQGAITEAFF
>TRBJ2-1|TRBD1|once|TRBV5-5
TGTGCCAGCAGCCGGGACAGTAACAATGAGCAGTTCTTC
CASSRDSNNEQFF
>TRBJ2-1|TRBD1|NA|TRBV27
TGTGCCAGCAGTTCCCGGACAGGAACGGATGAGCAGTTCTTC
CASSSRTGTDEQFF